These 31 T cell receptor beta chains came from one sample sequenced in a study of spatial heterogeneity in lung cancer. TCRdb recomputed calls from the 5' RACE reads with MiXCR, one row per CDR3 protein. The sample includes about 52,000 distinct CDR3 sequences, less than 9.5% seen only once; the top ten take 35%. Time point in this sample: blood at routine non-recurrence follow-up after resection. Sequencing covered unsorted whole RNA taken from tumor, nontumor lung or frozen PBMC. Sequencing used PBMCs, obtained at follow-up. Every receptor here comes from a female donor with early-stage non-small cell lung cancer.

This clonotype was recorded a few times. CDR3 nucleotides: TGCAGCGTTCCAGCCGGGACAGCATCCGACTATGGCTACACCTTC. Its translation is CSVPAGTASDYGYTF. The V call is TRBV29-1, the J call TRBJ1-2; 7 bases agree with TRBD1. The V gene end was trimmed by 5 bases and the J gene end by 3 bases; junction bases not matched to a gene: 12. This CDR3 has 15 amino acids. The V gene's germline CDR1 is SQVTM and CDR2 ANQGSEA.

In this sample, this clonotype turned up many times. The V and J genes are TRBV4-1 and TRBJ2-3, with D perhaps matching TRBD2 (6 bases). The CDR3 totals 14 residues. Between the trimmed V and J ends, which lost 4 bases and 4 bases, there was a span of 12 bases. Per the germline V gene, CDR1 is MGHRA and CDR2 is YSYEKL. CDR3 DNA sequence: TGCGCCAGCAGCCGCCGACTAGTCTCAGATACGCAGTATTTT. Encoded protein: CASSRRLVSDTQYF.

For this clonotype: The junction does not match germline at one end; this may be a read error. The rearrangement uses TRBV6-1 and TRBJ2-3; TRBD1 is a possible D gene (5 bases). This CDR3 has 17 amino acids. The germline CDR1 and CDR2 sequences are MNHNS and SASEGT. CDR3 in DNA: TGTGCCGGCAGTGAAGGGGTAACTTATGCTAGCACAGATACGCAGTATTTT. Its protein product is CAGSEGVTYASTDTQYF.

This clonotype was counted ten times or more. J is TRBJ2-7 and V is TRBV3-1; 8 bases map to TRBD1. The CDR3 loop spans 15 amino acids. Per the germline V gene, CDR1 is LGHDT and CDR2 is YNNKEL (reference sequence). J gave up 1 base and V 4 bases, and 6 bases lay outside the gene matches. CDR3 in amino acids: CASSLQGTGSYEQYF. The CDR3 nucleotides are TGTGCCAGCAGCCTCCAGGGGACAGGTTCCTACGAGCAGTACTTC.

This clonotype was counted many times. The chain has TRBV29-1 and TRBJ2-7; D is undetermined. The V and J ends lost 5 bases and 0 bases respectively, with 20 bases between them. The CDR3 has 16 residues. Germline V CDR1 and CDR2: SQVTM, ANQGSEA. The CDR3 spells CSVFKATTSLSYEQYF. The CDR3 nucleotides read TGCAGCGTTTTTAAAGCGACCACCTCCCTCTCCTACGAGCAGTACTTC.

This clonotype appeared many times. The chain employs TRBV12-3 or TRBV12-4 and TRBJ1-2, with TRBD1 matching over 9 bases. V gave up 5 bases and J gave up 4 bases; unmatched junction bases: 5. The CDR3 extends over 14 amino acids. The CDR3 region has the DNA TGTGCCAGCAGTATGCGGACAGGGGCCTATGGCTACACCTTC. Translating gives CASSMRTGAYGYTF.

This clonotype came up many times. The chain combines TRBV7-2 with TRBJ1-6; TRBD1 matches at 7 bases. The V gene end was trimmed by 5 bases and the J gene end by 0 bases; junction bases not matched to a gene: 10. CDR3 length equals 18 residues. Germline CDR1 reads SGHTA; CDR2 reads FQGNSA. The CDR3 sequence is CASSQRGLYSSYNSPLHF. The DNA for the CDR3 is TGTGCCAGCAGCCAAAGGGGGCTCTATAGCTCCTATAATTCACCCCTCCACTTT.

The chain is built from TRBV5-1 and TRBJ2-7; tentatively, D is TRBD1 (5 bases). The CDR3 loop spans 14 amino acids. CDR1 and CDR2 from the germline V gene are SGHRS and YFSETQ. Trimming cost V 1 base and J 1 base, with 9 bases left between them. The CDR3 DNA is TGCGCCAGCAGCTTGAGCGACAGTTCCTACGAGCAGTACTTC. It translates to CASSLSDSSYEQYF.

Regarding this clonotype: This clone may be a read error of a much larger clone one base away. The CDR3 spells CASSLRGLNTEAFF. DNA for the CDR3: TGTGCCAGCAGCTTACGGGGGCTAAACACTGAAGCTTTCTTT. This sequence joins TRBV5-5 and TRBJ1-1; a weak D match, TRBD1 (6 bases). CDR3 size: 14 residues. The germline gives CDR1 SGHKS, CDR2 YYEKEE (reference sequence). With 2 bases removed from V and 2 bases from J, the gap between germline ends came to 10 bases.

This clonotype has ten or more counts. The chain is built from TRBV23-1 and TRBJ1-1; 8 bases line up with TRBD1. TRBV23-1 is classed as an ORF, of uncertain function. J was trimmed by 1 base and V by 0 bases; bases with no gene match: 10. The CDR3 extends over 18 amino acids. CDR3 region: CASSQSRGRGQSNTEAFF. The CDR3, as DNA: TGCGCCAGCAGTCAATCGAGGGGCAGGGGGCAGTCGAACACTGAAGCTTTCTTT.

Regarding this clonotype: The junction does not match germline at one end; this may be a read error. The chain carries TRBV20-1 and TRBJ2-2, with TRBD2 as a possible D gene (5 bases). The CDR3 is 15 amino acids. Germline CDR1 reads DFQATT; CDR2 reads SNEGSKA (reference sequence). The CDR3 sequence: CSARVEPGRTGELSF. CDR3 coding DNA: TGCAGTGCTAGAGTGGAGCCCGGACGGACCGGGGAGCTGTCTTTT.

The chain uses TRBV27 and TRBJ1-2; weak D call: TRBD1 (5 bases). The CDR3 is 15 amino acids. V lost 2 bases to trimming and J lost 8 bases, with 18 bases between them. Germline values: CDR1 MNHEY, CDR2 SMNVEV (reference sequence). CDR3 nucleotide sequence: TGTGCCAGCAGTTTAGATGAACGCGGGACCGGAGGCTACACCTTC. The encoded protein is CASSLDERGTGGYTF.

The CDR3 DNA is TGCGCCAGCAGCTTGGGGGAAAGCAATCAGCCCCAGCATTTT. Residues: CASSLGESNQPQHF. This sequence joins TRBV5-1 and TRBJ1-5; D is uncertain. CDR3 length: 14 amino acids. With 0 bases removed from V and 1 base from J, the gap between germline ends came to 5 bases. Germline V CDR1 and CDR2: SGHRS, YFSETQ.

CDR3 protein: CASSLEGPGPQHF. The CDR3 bases are TGCGCCAGCAGCTTGGAAGGTCCGGGGCCCCAGCATTTT. The V and J genes are TRBV5-1 and TRBJ1-5; D is unclear. The length of the CDR3 is 13 residues. The germline CDR1 and CDR2 sequences are SGHRS and YFSETQ. Deletions cut 0 bases from V and 9 bases from J, with 10 bases between.

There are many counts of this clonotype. CDR3 sequence: CASSVIRATSTDTQYF. CDR3 nucleotide sequence: TGCGCCAGCAGCGTAATCAGGGCTACTAGCACAGATACGCAGTATTTT. The V call is TRBV5-1, the J call TRBJ2-3, with D possibly TRBD1 on 5 matching bases. CDR3 length: 16 amino acids. The germline CDR1 and CDR2 sequences are SGHRS and YFSETQ. The V end was cut by 4 bases, the J end by 0 bases, with 15 bases between.

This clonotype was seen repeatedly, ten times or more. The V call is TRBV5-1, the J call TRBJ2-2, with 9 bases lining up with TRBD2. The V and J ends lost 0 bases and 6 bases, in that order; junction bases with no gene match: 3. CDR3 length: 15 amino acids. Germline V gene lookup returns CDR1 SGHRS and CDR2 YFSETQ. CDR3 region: CASSLDVAGAGELFF. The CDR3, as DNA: TGCGCCAGCAGCTTGGACGTAGCGGGGGCCGGGGAGCTGTTTTTT.

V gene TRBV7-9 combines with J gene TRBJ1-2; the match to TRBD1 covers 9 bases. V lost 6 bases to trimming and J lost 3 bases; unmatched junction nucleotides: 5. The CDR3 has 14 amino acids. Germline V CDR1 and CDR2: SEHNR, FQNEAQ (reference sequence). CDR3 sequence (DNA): TGTGCCAGCAGGCCTACAGGGGGCGACTATGGCTACACCTTC. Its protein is CASRPTGGDYGYTF.

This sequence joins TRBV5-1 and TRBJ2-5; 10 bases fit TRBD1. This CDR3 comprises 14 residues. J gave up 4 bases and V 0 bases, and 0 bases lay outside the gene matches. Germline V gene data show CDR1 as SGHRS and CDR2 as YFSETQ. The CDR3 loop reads CASSLGTGGETQYF. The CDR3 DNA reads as TGCGCCAGCAGCTTGGGGACAGGGGGAGAGACCCAGTACTTC.

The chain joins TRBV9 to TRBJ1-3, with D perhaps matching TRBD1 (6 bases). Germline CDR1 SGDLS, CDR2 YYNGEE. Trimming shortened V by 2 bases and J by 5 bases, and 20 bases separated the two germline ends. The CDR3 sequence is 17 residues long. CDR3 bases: TGTGCCAGCAGCGTCCCCGCGGACAGCGTTAATCGAAACACCATATATTTT. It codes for CASSVPADSVNRNTIYF.

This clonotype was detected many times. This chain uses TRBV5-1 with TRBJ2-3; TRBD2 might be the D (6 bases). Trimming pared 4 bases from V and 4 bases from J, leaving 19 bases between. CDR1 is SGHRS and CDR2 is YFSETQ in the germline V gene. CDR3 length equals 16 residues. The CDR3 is CASSGIGPGGPDTQYF. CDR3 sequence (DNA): TGCGCCAGCAGCGGAATTGGTCCCGGGGGTCCAGATACGCAGTATTTT. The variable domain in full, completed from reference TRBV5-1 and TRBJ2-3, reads KAGVTQTPRYLIKTRGQQVTLSCSPISGHRSVSWYQQTPGQGLQFLFEYFSETQRNKGNFPGRFSGRQFSNSRSEMNVSTLELGDSALYLCASSGIGPGGPDTQYFGPGTRLTVL.

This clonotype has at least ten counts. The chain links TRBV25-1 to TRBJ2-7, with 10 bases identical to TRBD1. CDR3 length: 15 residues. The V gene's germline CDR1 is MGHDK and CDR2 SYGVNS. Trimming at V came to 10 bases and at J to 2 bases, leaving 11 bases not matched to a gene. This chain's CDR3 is CATGWGQGRTYEQYF. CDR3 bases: TGTGCCACCGGGTGGGGACAGGGGCGCACCTACGAGCAGTACTTC.

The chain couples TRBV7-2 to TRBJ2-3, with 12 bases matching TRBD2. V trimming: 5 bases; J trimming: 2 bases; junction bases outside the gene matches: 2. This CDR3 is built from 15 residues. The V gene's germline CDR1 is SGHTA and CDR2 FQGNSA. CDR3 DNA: TGTGCCAGCAGCCGACTAGCGGGGGTCACAGATACGCAGTATTTT. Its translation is CASSRLAGVTDTQYF.

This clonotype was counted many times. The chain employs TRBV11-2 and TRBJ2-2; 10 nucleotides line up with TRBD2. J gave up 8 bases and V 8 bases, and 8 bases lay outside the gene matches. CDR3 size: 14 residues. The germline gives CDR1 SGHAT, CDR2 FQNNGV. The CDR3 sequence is CASRQAGGPGELFF. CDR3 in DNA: TGTGCCAGCCGCCAAGCGGGGGGGCCTGGGGAGCTGTTTTTT.

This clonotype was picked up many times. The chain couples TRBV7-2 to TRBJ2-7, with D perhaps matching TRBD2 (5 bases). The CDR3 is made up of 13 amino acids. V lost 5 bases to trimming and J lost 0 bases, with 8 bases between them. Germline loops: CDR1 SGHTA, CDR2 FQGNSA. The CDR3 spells CASSHRDSYEQYF. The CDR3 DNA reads TGTGCCAGCAGCCACCGGGACTCCTACGAGCAGTACTTC.

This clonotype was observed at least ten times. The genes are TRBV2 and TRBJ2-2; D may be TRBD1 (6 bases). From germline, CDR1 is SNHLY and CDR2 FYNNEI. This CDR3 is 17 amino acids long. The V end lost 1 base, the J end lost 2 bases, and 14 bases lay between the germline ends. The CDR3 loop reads CASSEGSGRGNTGELFF. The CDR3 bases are TGTGCCAGCAGTGAAGGAAGTGGCAGGGGAAACACCGGGGAGCTGTTTTTT.

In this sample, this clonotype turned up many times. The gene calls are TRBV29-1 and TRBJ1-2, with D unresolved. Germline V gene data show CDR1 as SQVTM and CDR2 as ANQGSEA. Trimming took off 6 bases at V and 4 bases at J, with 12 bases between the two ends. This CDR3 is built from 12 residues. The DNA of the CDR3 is TGCAGCGTCGGTGGAGGGTCCTATGGCTACACCTTC. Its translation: CSVGGGSYGYTF. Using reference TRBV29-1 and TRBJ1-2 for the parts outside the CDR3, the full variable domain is SAVISQKPSRDICQRGTSLTIQCQVDSQVTMMFWYRQQPGQSLTLIATANQGSEATYESGFVIDKFPISRPNLTFSTLTVSNMSPEDSSIYLCSVGGGSYGYTFGSGTRLTVV.

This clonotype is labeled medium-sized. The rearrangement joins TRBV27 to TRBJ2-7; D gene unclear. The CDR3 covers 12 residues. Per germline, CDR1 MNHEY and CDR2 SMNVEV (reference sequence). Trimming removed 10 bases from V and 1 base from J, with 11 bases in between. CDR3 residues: CATYGSSYEQYF. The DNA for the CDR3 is TGTGCCACTTACGGCAGTTCCTACGAGCAGTACTTC.

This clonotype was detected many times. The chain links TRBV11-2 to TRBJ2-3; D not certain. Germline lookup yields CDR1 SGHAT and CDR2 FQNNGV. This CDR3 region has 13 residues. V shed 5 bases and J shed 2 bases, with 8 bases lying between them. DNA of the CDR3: TGTGCCAGCAGCCCCCCCACCACAGATACGCAGTATTTT. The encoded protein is CASSPPTTDTQYF. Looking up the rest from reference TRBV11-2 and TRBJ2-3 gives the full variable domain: EAGVAQSPRYKIIEKRQSVAFWCNPISGHATLYWYQQILGQGPKLLIQFQNNGVVDDSQLPKDRFSAERLKGVDSTLKIQPAKLEDSAVYLCASSPPTTDTQYFGPGTRLTVL.

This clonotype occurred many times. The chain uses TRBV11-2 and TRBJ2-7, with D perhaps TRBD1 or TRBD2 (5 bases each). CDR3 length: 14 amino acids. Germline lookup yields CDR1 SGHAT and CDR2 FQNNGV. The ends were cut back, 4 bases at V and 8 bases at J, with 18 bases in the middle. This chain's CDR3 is CASSSYSEGNQQYF. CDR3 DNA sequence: TGTGCCAGCAGCTCCTATTCAGAGGGGAACCAGCAGTACTTC.

DNA for the CDR3: TGTGCCAGCTCCCCCGGGACTAGCGCCTACAATGAGCAGTTCTTC. Translation: CASSPGTSAYNEQFF. This sequence joins TRBV7-3 and TRBJ2-1; 10 nucleotides match TRBD2. Unmatched junction bases numbered 6, after V lost 8 bases and J lost 2 bases. The germline V gene encodes CDR1 SGHTA and CDR2 FQGTGA. The CDR3 is 15 residues long.

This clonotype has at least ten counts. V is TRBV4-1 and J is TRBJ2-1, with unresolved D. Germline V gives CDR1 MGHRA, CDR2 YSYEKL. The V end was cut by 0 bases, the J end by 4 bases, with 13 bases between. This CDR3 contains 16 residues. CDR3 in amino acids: CASSQEKRLDYNEQFF. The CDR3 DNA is TGCGCCAGCAGCCAAGAGAAACGCTTGGATTACAATGAGCAGTTCTTC.